This T cell receptor (beta chain) comes out of a study of blood T cells in healthy people across ages. Germline values: CDR1 KGHDR, CDR2 SFDVKD. With V trimmed by 4 bases and J by 8 bases, 11 bases remained unmatched. The CDR3 has 16 amino acids. A note on this clonotype: The antigen remains unidentified.

The study, taken as a whole, reports: The study found more naive CD4+ cells and higher diversity in long-lived than aged donors.

A second PCR of about 7 to 12 cycles used a sample-barcoded 5' primer and a J-beta primer mix. From the 5' RACE reads, TCRdb called clonotypes with MiXCR, one entry per CDR3 protein. Counted here are 1 million or so distinct CDR3 sequences, about 25% occurring once; the ten biggest clones make up 0.65% to 0.75%. These sequences were also reported in another study, on T cells of mothers and their children.

The source of this sequence is a girl aged 2 to 9 in good health. Sequenced sample: blood. V and J are TRBV24-1 and TRBJ1-4; 8 bases are shared with TRBD1. CDR3 DNA: TGTGCCACCAGTGACCGCGGACAGGGTGTTACAGAAAAACTGTTTTTT. As protein: CATSDRGQGVTEKLFF.